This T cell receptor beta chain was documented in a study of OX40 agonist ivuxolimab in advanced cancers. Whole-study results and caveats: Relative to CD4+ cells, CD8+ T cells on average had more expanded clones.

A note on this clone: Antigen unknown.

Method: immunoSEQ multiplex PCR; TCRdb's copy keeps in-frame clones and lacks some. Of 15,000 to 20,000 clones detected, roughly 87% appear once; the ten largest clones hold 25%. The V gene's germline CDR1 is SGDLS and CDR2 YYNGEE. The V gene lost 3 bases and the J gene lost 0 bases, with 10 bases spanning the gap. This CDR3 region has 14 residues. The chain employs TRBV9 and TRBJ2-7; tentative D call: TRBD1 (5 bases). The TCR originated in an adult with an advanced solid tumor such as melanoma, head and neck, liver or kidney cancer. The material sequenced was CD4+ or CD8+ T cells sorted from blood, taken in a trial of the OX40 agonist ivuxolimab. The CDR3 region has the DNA TGTGCCAGCAGCGAGCAGGGTAGCTCCTACGAGCAGTACTTC. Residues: CASSEQGSSYEQYF. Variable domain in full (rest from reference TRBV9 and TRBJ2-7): DSGVTQTPKHLITATGQRVTLRCSPRSGDLSVYWYQQSLDQGLQFLIQYYNGEERAKGNILERFSAQQFPDLHSELNLSSLELGDSALYFCASSEQGSSYEQYFGPGTRLTVT.